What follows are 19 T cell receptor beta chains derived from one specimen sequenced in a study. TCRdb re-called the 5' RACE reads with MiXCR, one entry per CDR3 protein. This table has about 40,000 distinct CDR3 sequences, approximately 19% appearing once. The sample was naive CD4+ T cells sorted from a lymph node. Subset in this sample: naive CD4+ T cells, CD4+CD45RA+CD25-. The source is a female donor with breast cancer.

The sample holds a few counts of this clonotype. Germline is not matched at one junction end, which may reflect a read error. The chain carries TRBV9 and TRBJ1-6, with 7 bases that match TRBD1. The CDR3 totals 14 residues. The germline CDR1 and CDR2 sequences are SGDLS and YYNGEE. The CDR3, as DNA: TGTGCAAGCAGCTACGGACAGGCTAATTCACCCCTCCACTTT. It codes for CASSYGQANSPLHF.

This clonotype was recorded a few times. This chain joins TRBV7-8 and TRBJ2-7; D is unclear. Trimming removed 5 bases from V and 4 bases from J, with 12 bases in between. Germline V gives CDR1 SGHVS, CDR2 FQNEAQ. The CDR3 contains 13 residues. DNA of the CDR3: TGTGCCAGCAGCCCCCATGGTCCGTACGAGCAGTACTTC. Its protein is CASSPHGPYEQYF. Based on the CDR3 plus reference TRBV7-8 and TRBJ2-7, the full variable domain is GAGVSQSPRYKVAKRGQDVALRCDPISGHVSLFWYQQALGQGPEFLTYFQNEAQLDKSGLPSDRFFAERPEGSVSTLKIQRTQQEDSAVYLCASSPHGPYEQYFGPGTRLTVT.

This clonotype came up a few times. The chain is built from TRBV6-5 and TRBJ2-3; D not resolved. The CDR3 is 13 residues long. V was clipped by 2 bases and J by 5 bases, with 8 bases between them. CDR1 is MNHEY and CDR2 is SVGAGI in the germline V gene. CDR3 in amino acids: CASSYGDVDTQYF. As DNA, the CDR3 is TGTGCCAGCAGTTACGGAGACGTAGATACGCAGTATTTT.

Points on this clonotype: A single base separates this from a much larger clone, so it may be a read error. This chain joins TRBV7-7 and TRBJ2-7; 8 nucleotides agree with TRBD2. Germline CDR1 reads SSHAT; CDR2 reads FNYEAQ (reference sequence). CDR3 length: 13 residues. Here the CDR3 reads CASSLSREGERYF. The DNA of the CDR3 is TGTGCTAGCAGCTTAAGCCGGGAGGGTGAGCGGTACTTC.

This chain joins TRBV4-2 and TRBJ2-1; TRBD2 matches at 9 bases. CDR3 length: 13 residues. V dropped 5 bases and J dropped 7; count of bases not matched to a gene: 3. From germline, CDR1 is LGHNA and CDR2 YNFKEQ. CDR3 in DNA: TGTGCCAGCAGCTCGGGACTAGCAAATGAGCAGTTCTTC. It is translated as CASSSGLANEQFF.

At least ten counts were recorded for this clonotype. This CDR3 is CASSLLAGNEQFF. The CDR3 DNA sequence: TGCGCCAGCAGCTTACTCGCTGGGAATGAGCAGTTCTTC. J is TRBJ2-1 and V is TRBV5-1; D unresolved. Between the trimmed V and J ends, which lost 2 bases and 7 bases, there was a span of 10 bases. Germline CDR1 is SGHRS and CDR2 is YFSETQ. The CDR3 is 13 residues long. Full variable domain (rest looked up from reference TRBV5-1 and TRBJ2-1): KAGVTQTPRYLIKTRGQQVTLSCSPISGHRSVSWYQQTPGQGLQFLFEYFSETQRNKGNFPGRFSGRQFSNSRSEMNVSTLELGDSALYLCASSLLAGNEQFFGPGTRLTVL.

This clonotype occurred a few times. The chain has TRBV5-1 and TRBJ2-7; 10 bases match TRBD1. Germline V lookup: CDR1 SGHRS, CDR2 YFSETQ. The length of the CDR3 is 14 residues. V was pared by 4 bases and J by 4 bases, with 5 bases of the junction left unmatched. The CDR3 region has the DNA TGCGCCAGCAGCACGACAGGGGGCATTTACGAGCAGTACTTC. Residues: CASSTTGGIYEQYF.

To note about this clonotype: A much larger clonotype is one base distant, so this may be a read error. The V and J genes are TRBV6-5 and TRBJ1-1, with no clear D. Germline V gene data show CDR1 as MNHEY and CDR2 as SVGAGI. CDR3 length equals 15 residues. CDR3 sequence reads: CASSRMTEVNIEAFF. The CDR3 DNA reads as TGTGCCAGCAGCCGCATGACCGAGGTGAACATTGAAGCTTTCTTT.

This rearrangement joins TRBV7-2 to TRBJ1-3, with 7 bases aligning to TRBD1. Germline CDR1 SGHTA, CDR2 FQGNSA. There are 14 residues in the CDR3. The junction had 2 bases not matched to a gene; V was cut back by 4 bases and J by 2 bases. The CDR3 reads CASSSQGAGNTIYF. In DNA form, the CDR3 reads TGTGCCAGCAGCTCCCAGGGGGCTGGAAACACCATATATTTT.

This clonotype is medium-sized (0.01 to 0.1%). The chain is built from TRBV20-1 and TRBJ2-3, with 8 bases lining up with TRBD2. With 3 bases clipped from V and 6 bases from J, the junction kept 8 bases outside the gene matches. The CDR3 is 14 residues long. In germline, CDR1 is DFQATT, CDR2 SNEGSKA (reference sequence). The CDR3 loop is CSARAGLVLDTQYF. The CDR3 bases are TGCAGTGCTAGGGCGGGACTAGTTCTGGATACGCAGTATTTT.

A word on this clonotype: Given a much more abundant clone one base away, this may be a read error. CDR3 sequence reads: CASSARQGTNVLTF. The CDR3 DNA reads as TGTGCCAGCAGCGCACGACAGGGGACCAACGTCCTGACTTTC. The gene calls are TRBV7-6 and TRBJ2-6, with TRBD1 identical over 8 bases. The germline V gene has CDR1 SGHVS and CDR2 FNYEAQ. The CDR3 spans 14 residues. The J segment lost 8 bases and the V segment lost 5 bases, leaving 5 bases of the junction unmatched.

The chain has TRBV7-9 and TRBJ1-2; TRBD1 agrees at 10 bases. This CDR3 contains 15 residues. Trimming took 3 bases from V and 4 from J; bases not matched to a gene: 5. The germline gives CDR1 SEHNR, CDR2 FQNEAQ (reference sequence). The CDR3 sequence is CASSFPGQGPYGYTF. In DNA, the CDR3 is TGTGCCAGCAGCTTTCCGGGACAGGGGCCCTATGGCTACACCTTC.

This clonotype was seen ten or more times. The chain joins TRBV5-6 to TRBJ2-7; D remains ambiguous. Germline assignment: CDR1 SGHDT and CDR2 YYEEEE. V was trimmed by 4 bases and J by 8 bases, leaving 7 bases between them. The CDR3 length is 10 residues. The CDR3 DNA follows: TGTGCCAGCAGCCCCCAGAAGCAGTACTTC. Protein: CASSPQKQYF.

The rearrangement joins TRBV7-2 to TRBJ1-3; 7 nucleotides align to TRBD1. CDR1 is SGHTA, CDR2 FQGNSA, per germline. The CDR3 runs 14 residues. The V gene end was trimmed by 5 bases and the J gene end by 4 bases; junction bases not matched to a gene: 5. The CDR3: CASSPRGGGNTIYF. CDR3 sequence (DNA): TGTGCCAGCAGCCCCAGAGGGGGCGGAAACACCATATATTTT. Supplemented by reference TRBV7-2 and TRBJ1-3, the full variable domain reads GAGVSQSPSNKVTEKGKDVELRCDPISGHTALYWYRQSLGQGLEFLIYFQGNSAPDKSGLPSDRFSAERTGGSVSTLTIQRTQQEDSAVYLCASSPRGGGNTIYFGEGSWLTVV.

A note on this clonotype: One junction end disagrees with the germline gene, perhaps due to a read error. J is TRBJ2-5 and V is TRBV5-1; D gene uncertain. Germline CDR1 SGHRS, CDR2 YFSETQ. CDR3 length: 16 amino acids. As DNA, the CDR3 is TGCGCCAGCAGCCCCGCCGCAGCATTGACTCAAGAGACCCGGTACTTC. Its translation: CASSPAAALTQETRYF.

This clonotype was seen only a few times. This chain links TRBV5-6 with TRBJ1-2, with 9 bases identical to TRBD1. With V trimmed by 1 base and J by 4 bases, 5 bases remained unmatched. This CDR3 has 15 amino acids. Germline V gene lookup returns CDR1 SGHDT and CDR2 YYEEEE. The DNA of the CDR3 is TGTGCCAGCAGCTTGTCGCGACAGGGGGGCTATGGCTACACCTTC. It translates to CASSLSRQGGYGYTF.

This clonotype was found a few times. CDR3 sequence reads: CASSPNGVGGYGYTF. CDR3 in DNA: TGCGCCAGCAGCCCCAACGGGGTTGGGGGCTATGGCTACACCTTC. V and J are TRBV5-1 and TRBJ1-2; possibly TRBD1 for D (5 bases). Trimming removed 4 bases from V and 4 bases from J, with 17 bases in between. The CDR3 has 15 amino acids. The germline CDR1 and CDR2 sequences are SGHRS and YFSETQ.

The CDR3 nucleotides read TGTGCCAGCAGGCTCCGTAATACGCAGTATTTT. Translating it yields CASRLRNTQYF. The chain couples TRBV6-5 to TRBJ2-3; D not certain. The CDR3 runs 11 residues. V was pared by 6 bases and J by 7 bases, with 8 bases between. Germline assignment: CDR1 MNHEY and CDR2 SVGAGI.

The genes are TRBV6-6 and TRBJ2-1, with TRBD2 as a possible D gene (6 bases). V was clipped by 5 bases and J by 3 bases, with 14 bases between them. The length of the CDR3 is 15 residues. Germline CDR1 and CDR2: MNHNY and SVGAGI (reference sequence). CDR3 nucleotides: TGTGCCAGCAGTGACACAGCGGGTGTCTACAATGAGCAGTTCTTC. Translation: CASSDTAGVYNEQFF.